Below, one T cell receptor beta chain is given with its context. The antigen is unknown. The sample originates from a study of CD4+ T cells in melanoma. Study-wide findings and caveats: A reported correlation linked neoantigen-specific CD4+ T cells to CD8+, macrophage and B cell function. Diverse differentiation states were reported for melanoma neoantigen-specific CD4+ T cells.

Sequencing used immunoSEQ multiplex PCR; TCRdb keeps in-frame clones, though not all of them. The table shows about 6,700 clones, with around 65% occurring only once. Trimming cost V 5 bases and J 4 bases; bases outside gene matches: 9. CDR3 size: 15 residues. Germline V gene lookup returns CDR1 SGHNT and CDR2 YYREEE (reference sequence). The specimen was cells from a culture (not recorded whether cultured in vitro). This TCR derives from a human donor with melanoma. The chain joins TRBV5-4 to TRBJ1-2; TRBD1 aligns across 9 bases. The CDR3 loop reads CASSFTGGSSYGYTF. The CDR3 DNA sequence: TGTGCCAGCAGTTTCACAGGGGGCAGCAGCTATGGCTACACCTTC.